This T cell receptor beta chain was profiled in a study of shared clonotypes between healthy human individuals. Looking at the study overall: Each donor's CD8 memory used one plate, CD8 naive two, each CD4 subset three.

V was clipped by 5 bases and J by 7 bases, with 12 bases between them. The CDR3 spans 12 residues. From germline, CDR1 is SEHNR and CDR2 FQNEAQ (reference sequence). In the case of this clone: Its antigen is as yet unknown.

Naive CD8 cells lacked CD45RO and underwent positive selection for CCR7, leaving out terminally differentiated effector memory CD45RA+ cells. Sequencing used immunoSEQ multiplex PCR; TCRdb keeps in-frame clones, though not all of them. The sample records more than 550,000 clones, 92% being singletons. Study observations and caveats: As a rule, naive subsets had a larger estimated richness than memory subsets.

The chain couples TRBV7-9 to TRBJ2-7, with D perhaps matching TRBD1 (6 bases). The TCR originated in a man aged 25 to 45 in good health. The sequencing input was naive CD8+ T cells sorted from blood. In nucleotides, the CDR3 is TGTGCCAGCAGCATGGACAGACTAGAGCAGTACTTC. This translates into CASSMDRLEQYF.